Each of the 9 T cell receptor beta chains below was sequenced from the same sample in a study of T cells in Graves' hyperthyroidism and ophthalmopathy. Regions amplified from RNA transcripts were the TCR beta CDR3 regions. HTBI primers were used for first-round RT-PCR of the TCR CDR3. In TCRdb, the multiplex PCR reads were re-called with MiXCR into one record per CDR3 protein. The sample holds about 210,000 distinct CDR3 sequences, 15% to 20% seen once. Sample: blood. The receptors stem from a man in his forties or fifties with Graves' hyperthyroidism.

The CDR3 is CASSQEPGGDETQYF. The CDR3 DNA sequence: TGTGCCAGCAGCCAAGAACCAGGGGGCGATGAGACCCAGTACTTC. The chain joins TRBV11-3 to TRBJ2-5, with TRBD1 matching over 8 bases. The CDR3 consists of 15 residues. The J segment lost 5 bases and the V segment lost 5 bases, leaving 10 bases of the junction unmatched. CDR1 is SGHNT, CDR2 YENEEA, per germline.

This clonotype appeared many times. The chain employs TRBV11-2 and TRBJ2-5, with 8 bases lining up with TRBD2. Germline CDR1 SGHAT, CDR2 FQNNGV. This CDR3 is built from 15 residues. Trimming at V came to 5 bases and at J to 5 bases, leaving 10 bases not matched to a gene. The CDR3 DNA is TGTGCCAGCAGCCCATATAGCGGGATTGGTGAGACCCAGTACTTC. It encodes CASSPYSGIGETQYF.

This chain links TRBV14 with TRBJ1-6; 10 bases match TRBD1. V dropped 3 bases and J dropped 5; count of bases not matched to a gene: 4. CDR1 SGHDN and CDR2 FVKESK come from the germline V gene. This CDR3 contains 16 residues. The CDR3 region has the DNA TGTGCCAGCAGCCAGGACAGGGGGAGAAATAATTCACCCCTCCACTTT. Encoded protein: CASSQDRGRNNSPLHF.

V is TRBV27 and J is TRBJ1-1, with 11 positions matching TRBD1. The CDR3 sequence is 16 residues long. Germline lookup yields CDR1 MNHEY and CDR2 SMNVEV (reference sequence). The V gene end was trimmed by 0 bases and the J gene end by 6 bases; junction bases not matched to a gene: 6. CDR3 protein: CASSLSWGTGGPEAFF. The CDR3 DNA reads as TGTGCCAGCAGTTTATCTTGGGGGACAGGGGGGCCTGAAGCTTTCTTT.

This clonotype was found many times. In DNA form, the CDR3 reads TGTGCCAGCACCGGAGGGCAGGGGACGCATTGGGACCCCGAGCAGTACTTC. Its translation is CASTGGQGTHWDPEQYF. This chain uses TRBV7-9 with TRBJ2-7; D might be TRBD1 or TRBD2, each matching 6 bases. V gave up 7 bases and J gave up 6 bases, with 28 bases separating them. The CDR3 loop spans 17 amino acids. CDR1 is SEHNR, CDR2 FQNEAQ, per germline (reference sequence).

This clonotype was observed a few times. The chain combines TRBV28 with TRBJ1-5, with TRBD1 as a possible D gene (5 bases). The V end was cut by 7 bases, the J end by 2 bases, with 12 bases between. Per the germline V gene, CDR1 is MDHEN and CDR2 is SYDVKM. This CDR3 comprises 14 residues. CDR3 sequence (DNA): TGTGCCAGCACTCCTTTGGGGGGCAATCAGCCCCAGCATTTT. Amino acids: CASTPLGGNQPQHF.

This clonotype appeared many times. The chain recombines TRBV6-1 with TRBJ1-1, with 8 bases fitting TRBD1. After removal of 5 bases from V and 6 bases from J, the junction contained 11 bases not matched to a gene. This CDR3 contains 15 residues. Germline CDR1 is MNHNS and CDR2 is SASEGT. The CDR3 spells CASSNAGGARPEAFF. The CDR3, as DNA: TGTGCCAGCAGTAATGCAGGGGGCGCAAGGCCTGAAGCTTTCTTT.

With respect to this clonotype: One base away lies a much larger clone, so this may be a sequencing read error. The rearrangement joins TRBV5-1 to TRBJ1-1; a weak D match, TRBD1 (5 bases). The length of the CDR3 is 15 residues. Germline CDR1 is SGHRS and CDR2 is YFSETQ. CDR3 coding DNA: TGCGCCAGCGCCTTAACAGCCCCAGGGAACACTGAAGCTCTCTTT. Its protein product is CASALTAPGNTEALF.

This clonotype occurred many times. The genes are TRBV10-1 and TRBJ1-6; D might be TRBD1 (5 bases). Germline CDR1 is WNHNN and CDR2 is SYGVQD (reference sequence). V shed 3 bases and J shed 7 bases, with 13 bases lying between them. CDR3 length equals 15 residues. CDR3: CASSEGQTENSPLHF. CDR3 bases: TGCGCCAGCAGTGAAGGACAAACGGAAAATTCACCCCTCCACTTT.